These T cell receptor beta chains were read from a single sample in a study of shared clonotypes between healthy human individuals. TCRdb keeps only in-frame clones here, not all; method: immunoSEQ multiplex PCR. This table holds 950,000 to 1,100,000 clones, about three quarters found once. Sequencing input: memory CD4+ T cells sorted from blood. These receptors came from a man aged 18 to 29 in good health. Both conserved end residues are part of each CDR3. D genes are given only for firm matches. Part of the rows lack a size; the others show once, few, many or a class for expanded clones.

TRBJ2-3,13,-,TRBV6-1,-,TGTGCCAGCAGGGCCCGAAAGACAGATACGCAGTATTTT,CASRARKTDTQYF
TRBJ2-3,13,-,TRBV29-1,TRBD1,TGCAGCGTCCCGGGACAGGGTACAGATACGCAGTATTTT,CSVPGQGTDTQYF
TRBJ1-4,14,-,TRBV18,-,TGTGCCAGCTCCCCTATGGTTACTAATGAAAAACTGTTTTTT,CASSPMVTNEKLFF
TRBJ2-7,15,-,TRBV10-3,-,TGTGCCATCAGGACAACGTCAGGGGAAATATACGAGCAGTACTTC,CAIRTTSGEIYEQYF
TRBJ2-7,19,-,TRBV14,-,TGTGCCAGCAGCCAAGTACACTCCTCCGTGGCGGCCCCGGTCCACGAGCAGTACTTC,CASSQVHSSVAAPVHEQYF
TRBJ1-1,12,many,TRBV6-1,-,TGTGCCAGCAGGGAAGGGTGGACTGAAGCTTTCTTT,CASREGWTEAFF
TRBJ2-1,16,-,TRBV5-1,TRBD2,TGCGCCAGCAGCCCCACTAGCGGGGGCCTCTACAATGAGCAGTTCTTC,CASSPTSGGLYNEQFF
TRBJ2-2,17,-,TRBV7-9,-,TGTGCCAGCAGCTTATCGGACTCGCCCTTCAACACCGGGGAGCTGTTTTTT,CASSLSDSPFNTGELFF
TRBJ1-3,15,-,TRBV5-1,-,TGCGCCAGCAGCTTGGCCGCGGATTTTGGAAACACCATATATTTT,CASSLAADFGNTIYF
TRBJ2-7,13,-,TRBV6-5,TRBD1,TGTGCCAGCAGATTGGACAGGGAATACGAGCAGTACTTC,CASRLDREYEQYF
TRBJ1-6,18,-,TRBV7-9,-,TGTGCCAGCAGCTCCCTACCGTCAGGAAGCTCCTATAATTCACCCCTCCACTTT,CASSSLPSGSSYNSPLHF
TRBJ2-5,14,-,TRBV9,-,TGTGCCAGCAGCGTAGATGGGAGCAGAGAGACCCAGTACTTC,CASSVDGSRETQYF
TRBJ1-5,17,-,TRBV7-2,-,TGTGCCAGCAGCTTAGGGGTCGGCGGGGGCGCTAACCAGCCCCAGCATTTT,CASSLGVGGGANQPQHF
TRBJ2-1,16,once,TRBV11-2,-,TGTGCCAGCAGCTTAGACCGGAGGGGGAAATACAATGAGCAGTTCTTC,CASSLDRRGKYNEQFF
TRBJ2-2,14,-,TRBV9,-,TGTGCCAGCAGCGTAGGGGGGTCAAACGGGGAGCTGTTTTTT,CASSVGGSNGELFF
TRBJ1-5,17,once,TRBV6-1,TRBD1,TGTGCCAGCAGTGAAATTGTAACAGGGGTAAGCAATCAGCCCCAGCATTTT,CASSEIVTGVSNQPQHF
TRBJ1-5,16,once,TRBV27,-,TGTGCCAGCAGTCCCGCTCGTGGGCAGGGATCAGTGCCCCAGCATTTT,CASSPARGQGSVPQHF
TRBJ1-1,14,-,TRBV7-7,-,TGTGCTAGCAGCCAAGGGTATGGGCGCCCGCCGACTTTCTTT,CASSQGYGRPPTFF
TRBJ1-5,13,-,TRBV19,-,TGTGCCAGTAGTCAGGGAAGCAATCAGCCCCAGCATTTT,CASSQGSNQPQHF